The rows below give T cell receptor beta chains drawn from one sample of a study of shared clonotypes between healthy human individuals. The table came from immunoSEQ multiplex PCR; TCRdb's copy has only in-frame clones and leaves some out. The sample includes millions of clones, 90% to 95% of them seen just once. Input material: naive CD4+ T cells sorted from blood. These receptors all come from a man aged 18 to 35 in good health. CDR3s include the opening cysteine and the closing phenylalanine or tryptophan. Each record gives: clone size, D gene, J gene, V gene, CDR3 DNA, CDR3 protein. D genes are given only for firm matches. A clone size is listed for some rows: how often the clone was seen (once, few, many), or a class if it is expanded.

clone size: -; D gene: -; J gene: TRBJ1-6; V gene: TRBV27; CDR3 DNA: TGTGCCAGCAGTCCCGCGTTGTCCCTCTATAATTCACCCCTCCACTTT; CDR3 protein: CASSPALSLYNSPLHF
clone size: -; D gene: -; J gene: TRBJ2-5; V gene: TRBV19; CDR3 DNA: TGTGCCAGTAGTACAAAAGAGACCCAGTACTTC; CDR3 protein: CASSTKETQYF
clone size: -; D gene: -; J gene: TRBJ1-1; V gene: TRBV5-1; CDR3 DNA: TGCGCCAGCAGCTTGGCCGGACCGTGGAACACTGAAGCTTTCTTT; CDR3 protein: CASSLAGPWNTEAFF
clone size: -; D gene: TRBD2; J gene: TRBJ2-5; V gene: TRBV7-2; CDR3 DNA: TGTGCCAGCAGCTTGGTAGCGGGGGGGAGAGAGACCCAGTACTTC; CDR3 protein: CASSLVAGGRETQYF
clone size: -; D gene: -; J gene: TRBJ2-3; V gene: TRBV13; CDR3 DNA: TGTGCCAGCAGCCCCGGGGTAGCGGACGCCACAGATACGCAGTATTTT; CDR3 protein: CASSPGVADATDTQYF
clone size: -; D gene: TRBD1; J gene: TRBJ2-7; V gene: TRBV5-4; CDR3 DNA: TGTGCCAGCGACCTTGACAGGGGCCACGAGCAGTACTTC; CDR3 protein: CASDLDRGHEQYF
clone size: once; D gene: -; J gene: TRBJ2-1; V gene: TRBV18; CDR3 DNA: TGTGCCAGCGCACCCGGGGCAGGGGGGCTCAATGAGCAGTTCTTC; CDR3 protein: CASAPGAGGLNEQFF
clone size: -; D gene: -; J gene: TRBJ2-7; V gene: TRBV19; CDR3 DNA: TGTGCCAGTAGTAGGGATAGCCAATACGAGCAGTACTTC; CDR3 protein: CASSRDSQYEQYF
clone size: -; D gene: TRBD1; J gene: TRBJ1-4; V gene: TRBV5-4; CDR3 DNA: TGTGCCAGCAGCTTGAAAGGGGACCGGACAGGGGTAGAAAAACTGTTTTTT; CDR3 protein: CASSLKGDRTGVEKLFF
clone size: -; D gene: TRBD1; J gene: TRBJ1-5; V gene: TRBV28; CDR3 DNA: TGTGCCAGCAGTTCCACCGGAGACAGGGCCCAGCCCCAGCATTTT; CDR3 protein: CASSSTGDRAQPQHF
clone size: -; D gene: -; J gene: TRBJ1-2; V gene: TRBV18; CDR3 DNA: TGTGCCAGCTCACCGGAACAGCTCTATGGCTACACCTTC; CDR3 protein: CASSPEQLYGYTF
clone size: -; D gene: -; J gene: TRBJ2-3; V gene: TRBV7-2; CDR3 DNA: TGTGCCAGCAGCCCTTACACAGATACGCAGTATTTT; CDR3 protein: CASSPYTDTQYF
clone size: -; D gene: -; J gene: TRBJ1-2; V gene: TRBV13; CDR3 DNA: TGTGCCAGCAGCTCCGCGGACAGCCTCTATGGCTACACCTTC; CDR3 protein: CASSSADSLYGYTF
clone size: -; D gene: -; J gene: TRBJ2-5; V gene: TRBV9; CDR3 DNA: TGTGCCAGCAGCGTAGATCCTAGCGTGGGAGAGACCCAGTACTTC; CDR3 protein: CASSVDPSVGETQYF
clone size: -; D gene: -; J gene: TRBJ2-5; V gene: TRBV19; CDR3 DNA: TGTGCCAGTAGCACCAGCCGAGAGACCCAGTACTTC; CDR3 protein: CASSTSRETQYF
clone size: once; D gene: TRBD2; J gene: TRBJ2-1; V gene: TRBV18; CDR3 DNA: TGTGCCAGCTCGCCCGGGACTAGGGATGAGCAGTTCTTC; CDR3 protein: CASSPGTRDEQFF
clone size: -; D gene: -; J gene: TRBJ1-2; V gene: TRBV6-1; CDR3 DNA: TGTGCCAGCAGTGAAGAGACAGCTAATAACTATGGCTACACCTTC; CDR3 protein: CASSEETANNYGYTF
clone size: few; D gene: -; J gene: TRBJ2-2; V gene: TRBV2; CDR3 DNA: TGTGCCAGCGGGACGGGCGTTGGCACCGGGGAGCTGTTTTTT; CDR3 protein: CASGTGVGTGELFF
clone size: -; D gene: -; J gene: TRBJ2-2; V gene: TRBV11-3; CDR3 DNA: TGTGCCAGCAGCCTTAGTCGCACCGGGGAGCTGTTTTTT; CDR3 protein: CASSLSRTGELFF
clone size: -; D gene: -; J gene: TRBJ2-3; V gene: TRBV7-2; CDR3 DNA: TGTGCCGGGACGGGGGGCCCAGATACGCAGTATTTT; CDR3 protein: CAGTGGPDTQYF
clone size: -; D gene: -; J gene: TRBJ2-7; V gene: TRBV19; CDR3 DNA: TGTGCCAGTAGCCCCGGAGGAGGGTACGAGCAGTACTTC; CDR3 protein: CASSPGGGYEQYF
clone size: -; D gene: -; J gene: TRBJ2-3; V gene: TRBV21-1; CDR3 DNA: TGTGCCAGCAGCAAAGCGACTAGCGGGTTCACAGATACGCAGTATTTT; CDR3 protein: CASSKATSGFTDTQYF
clone size: -; D gene: -; J gene: TRBJ2-3; V gene: TRBV7-2; CDR3 DNA: TGTGCCAGCAGCCCACCGGGGGTCACAGATACGCAGTATTTT; CDR3 protein: CASSPPGVTDTQYF
clone size: once; D gene: TRBD1; J gene: TRBJ1-2; V gene: TRBV10-3; CDR3 DNA: TGTGCCATCAGTGATAAGGGACAGGGAGGCGGCTACACCTTC; CDR3 protein: CAISDKGQGGGYTF
clone size: -; D gene: -; J gene: TRBJ2-2; V gene: TRBV6-5; CDR3 DNA: TGTGCCAGCAGTTACGGAGCCGGGGAGCTGTTTTTT; CDR3 protein: CASSYGAGELFF
clone size: -; D gene: -; J gene: TRBJ1-6; V gene: TRBV18; CDR3 DNA: TGTGCCAGCTCACTCCGACAAGAACCTACTTATAATTCACCCCTCCACTTT; CDR3 protein: CASSLRQEPTYNSPLHF
clone size: -; D gene: TRBD1; J gene: TRBJ2-7; V gene: TRBV5-1; CDR3 DNA: TGCGCCAGCAGCTTGGACAGGGGCAGGTACGAGCAGTACTTC; CDR3 protein: CASSLDRGRYEQYF
clone size: once; D gene: -; J gene: TRBJ2-7; V gene: TRBV6-1; CDR3 DNA: TGTGCCAGCAGTGAGGAACTACCACGCTACGAGCAGTACTTC; CDR3 protein: CASSEELPRYEQYF
clone size: -; D gene: TRBD1; J gene: TRBJ2-7; V gene: TRBV18; CDR3 DNA: TGTGCCAGCTCACCACCGGTGACAGGGACCGAGCAGTACTTC; CDR3 protein: CASSPPVTGTEQYF
clone size: -; D gene: TRBD1; J gene: TRBJ1-4; V gene: TRBV7-2; CDR3 DNA: TGTGCCAGCAGCCCAAACAGGGGCCGGTTGAATGAAAAACTGTTTTTT; CDR3 protein: CASSPNRGRLNEKLFF
clone size: -; D gene: TRBD1; J gene: TRBJ1-4; V gene: TRBV30; CDR3 DNA: TGTGCCTGGACCCCGGGACAGACACTGTTTTTT; CDR3 protein: CAWTPGQTLFF
clone size: -; D gene: -; J gene: TRBJ2-7; V gene: TRBV28; CDR3 DNA: TGTGCCAGCAGTCCGGAAGGACTTGGAGTCTACGAGCAGTACTTC; CDR3 protein: CASSPEGLGVYEQYF
clone size: -; D gene: -; J gene: TRBJ2-5; V gene: TRBV30; CDR3 DNA: TGTGCCTGGAGCCGGGACTGGGGGACCCAGTACTTC; CDR3 protein: CAWSRDWGTQYF
clone size: -; D gene: -; J gene: TRBJ2-4; V gene: TRBV4-2; CDR3 DNA: TGTGCCAGCAAGGTCAAAAACATTCAGTACTTC; CDR3 protein: CASKVKNIQYF
clone size: -; D gene: -; J gene: TRBJ2-5; V gene: TRBV11-2; CDR3 DNA: TGTGCCAGCAGCGGGGGGGCACGTCAAGAGACCCAGTACTTC; CDR3 protein: CASSGGARQETQYF
clone size: -; D gene: TRBD1; J gene: TRBJ1-2; V gene: TRBV30; CDR3 DNA: TGTGCCTGGAGTACGTACGGACAGGGCTATGGCTACACCTTC; CDR3 protein: CAWSTYGQGYGYTF
clone size: -; D gene: -; J gene: TRBJ2-4; V gene: TRBV11-2; CDR3 DNA: TGTGCCAGCAGCCGGACGCCAAACATTCAGTACTTC; CDR3 protein: CASSRTPNIQYF